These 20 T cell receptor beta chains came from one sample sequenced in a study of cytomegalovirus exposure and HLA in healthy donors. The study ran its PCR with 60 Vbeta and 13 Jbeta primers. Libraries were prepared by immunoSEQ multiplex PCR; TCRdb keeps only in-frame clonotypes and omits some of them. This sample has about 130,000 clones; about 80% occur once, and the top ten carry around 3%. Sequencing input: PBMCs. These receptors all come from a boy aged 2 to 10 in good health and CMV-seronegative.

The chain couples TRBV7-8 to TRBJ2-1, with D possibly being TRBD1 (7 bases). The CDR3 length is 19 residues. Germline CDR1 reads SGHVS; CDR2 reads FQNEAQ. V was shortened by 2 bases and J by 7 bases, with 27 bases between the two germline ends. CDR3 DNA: TGTGCCAGCAGCTTACGGGACAGAGGCCTCACCGCGGGGACGAATGAGCAGTTCTTC. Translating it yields CASSLRDRGLTAGTNEQFF.

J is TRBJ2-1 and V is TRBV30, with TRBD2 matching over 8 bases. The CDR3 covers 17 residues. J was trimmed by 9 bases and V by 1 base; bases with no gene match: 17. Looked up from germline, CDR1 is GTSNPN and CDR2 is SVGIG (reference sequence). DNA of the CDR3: TGTGCCTGGAGTGATAGGCGGGGGTCGGGGGGGGCCGGTGAGCAGTTCTTC. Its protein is CAWSDRRGSGGAGEQFF.

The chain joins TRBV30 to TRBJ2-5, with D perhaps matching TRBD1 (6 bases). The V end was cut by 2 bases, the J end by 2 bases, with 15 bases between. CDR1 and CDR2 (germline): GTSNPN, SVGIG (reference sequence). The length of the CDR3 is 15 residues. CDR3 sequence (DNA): TGTGCCTGGAGTCACCCAGGGGATGGGCAAGAGACCCAGTACTTC. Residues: CAWSHPGDGQETQYF.

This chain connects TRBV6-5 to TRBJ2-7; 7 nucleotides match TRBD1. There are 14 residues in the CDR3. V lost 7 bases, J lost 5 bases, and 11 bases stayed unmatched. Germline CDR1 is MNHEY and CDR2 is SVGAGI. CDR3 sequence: CASTPTGDRDEQYF. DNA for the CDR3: TGTGCCAGCACTCCCACAGGGGATCGCGACGAGCAGTACTTC.

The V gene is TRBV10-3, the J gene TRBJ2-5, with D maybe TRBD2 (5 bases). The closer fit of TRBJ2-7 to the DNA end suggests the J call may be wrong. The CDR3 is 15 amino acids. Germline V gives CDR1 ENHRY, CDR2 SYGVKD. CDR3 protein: CAISESVEGNYEQYF. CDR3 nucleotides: TGTGCCATCAGTGAGTCGGTCGAGGGAAATTACGAGCAGTACTTC.

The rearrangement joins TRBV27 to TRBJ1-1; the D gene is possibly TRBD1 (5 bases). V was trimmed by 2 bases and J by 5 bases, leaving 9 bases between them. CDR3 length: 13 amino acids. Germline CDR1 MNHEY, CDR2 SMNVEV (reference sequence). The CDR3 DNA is TGTGCCAGCAGTTTACATGGGGCGACTGAAGCTTTCTTT. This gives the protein CASSLHGATEAFF.

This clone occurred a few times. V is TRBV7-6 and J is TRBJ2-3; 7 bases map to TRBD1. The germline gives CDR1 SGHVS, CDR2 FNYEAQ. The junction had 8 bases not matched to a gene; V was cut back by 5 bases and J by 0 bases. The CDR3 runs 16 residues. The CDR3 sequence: CASSRNRGRSTDTQYF. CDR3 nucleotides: TGTGCCAGCAGCAGAAACAGGGGCAGAAGCACAGATACGCAGTATTTT.

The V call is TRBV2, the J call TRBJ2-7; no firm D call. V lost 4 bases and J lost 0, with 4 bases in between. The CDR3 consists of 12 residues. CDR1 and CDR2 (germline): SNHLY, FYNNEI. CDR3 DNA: TGTGCCAGCAGTGCCCTCTCCTACGAGCAGTACTTC. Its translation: CASSALSYEQYF.

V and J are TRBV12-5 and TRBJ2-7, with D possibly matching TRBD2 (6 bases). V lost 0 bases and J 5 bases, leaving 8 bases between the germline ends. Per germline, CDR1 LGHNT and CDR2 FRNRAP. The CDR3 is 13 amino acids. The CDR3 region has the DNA TGTGCTAGTGGTTTGGTGGGGGGTAACGAGCAGTACTTC. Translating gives CASGLVGGNEQYF.

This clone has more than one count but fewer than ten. The CDR3 bases are TGTGCCAGCAGTTACTCCCCCACAGGGGGCGGCGGCTACACCTTC. This sequence encodes CASSYSPTGGGGYTF. V gene TRBV6-5 combines with J gene TRBJ1-2, with TRBD1 identical over 9 bases. CDR1 and CDR2 (germline): MNHEY, SVGAGI. Trimming cost V 0 bases and J 8 bases; bases outside gene matches: 7. CDR3 length: 15 amino acids.

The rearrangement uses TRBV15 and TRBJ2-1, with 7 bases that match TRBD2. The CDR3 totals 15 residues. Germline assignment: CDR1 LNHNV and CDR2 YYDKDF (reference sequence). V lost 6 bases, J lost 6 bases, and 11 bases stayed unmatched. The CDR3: CATRVTRGGFNEQFF. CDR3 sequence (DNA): TGTGCCACCAGGGTTACTAGGGGAGGGTTCAATGAGCAGTTCTTC.

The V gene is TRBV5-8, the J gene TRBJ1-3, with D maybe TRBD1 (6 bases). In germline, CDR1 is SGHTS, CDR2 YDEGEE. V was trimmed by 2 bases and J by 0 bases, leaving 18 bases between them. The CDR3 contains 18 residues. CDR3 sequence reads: CASSLFVSGTNSGNTIYF. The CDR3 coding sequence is TGTGCCAGCAGCTTATTCGTGTCAGGGACAAACTCTGGAAACACCATATATTTT.

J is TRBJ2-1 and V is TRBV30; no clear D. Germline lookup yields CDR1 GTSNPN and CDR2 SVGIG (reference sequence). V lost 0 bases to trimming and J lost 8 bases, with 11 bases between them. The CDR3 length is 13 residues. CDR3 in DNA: TGTGCCTGGAGTGTACGTCTCGGTGATGAGCAGTTCTTC. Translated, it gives CAWSVRLGDEQFF.

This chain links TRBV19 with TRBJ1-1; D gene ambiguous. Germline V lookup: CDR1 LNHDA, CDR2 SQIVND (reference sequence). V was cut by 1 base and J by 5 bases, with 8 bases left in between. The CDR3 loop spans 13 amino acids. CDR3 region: CASSIGTGTEAFF. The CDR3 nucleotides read TGTGCCAGTAGTATAGGGACGGGGACTGAAGCTTTCTTT.

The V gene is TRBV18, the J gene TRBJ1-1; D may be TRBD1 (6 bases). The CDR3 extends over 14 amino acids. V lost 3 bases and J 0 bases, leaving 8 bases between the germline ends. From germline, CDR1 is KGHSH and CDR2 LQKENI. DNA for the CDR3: TGTGCCAGCTCACCCGACAGGATGAACACTGAAGCTTTCTTT. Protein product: CASSPDRMNTEAFF.

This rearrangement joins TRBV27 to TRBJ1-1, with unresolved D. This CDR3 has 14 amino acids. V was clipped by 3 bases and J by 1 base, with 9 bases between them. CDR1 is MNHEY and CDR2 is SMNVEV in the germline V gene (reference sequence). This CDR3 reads CASSFDGGNTEAFF. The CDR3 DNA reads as TGTGCCAGCAGTTTTGATGGCGGGAACACTGAAGCTTTCTTT.

CDR3: CASSPGRDLQETQYF. The CDR3 DNA reads as TGCGCCAGCAGCCCCGGCCGGGATCTCCAAGAGACCCAGTACTTC. The J gene is TRBJ2-5, the V gene TRBV5-1, with a weak D call TRBD2 (5 bases). V dropped 4 bases and J dropped 1 base, with 14 bases sitting between them. CDR1 and CDR2 (germline): SGHRS, YFSETQ. The CDR3 consists of 15 residues.

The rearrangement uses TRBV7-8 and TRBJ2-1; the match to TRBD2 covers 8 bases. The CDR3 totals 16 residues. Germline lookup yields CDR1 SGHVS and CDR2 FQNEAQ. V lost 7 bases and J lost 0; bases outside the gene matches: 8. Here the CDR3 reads CASTSRSGSSYNEQFF. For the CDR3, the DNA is TGTGCCAGCACCTCTCGGAGCGGGAGCTCCTACAATGAGCAGTTCTTC.

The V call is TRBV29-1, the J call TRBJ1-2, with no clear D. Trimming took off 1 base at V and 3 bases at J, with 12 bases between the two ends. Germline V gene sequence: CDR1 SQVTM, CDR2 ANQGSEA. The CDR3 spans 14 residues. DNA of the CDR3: TGCAGCGTTGAAGCCGTAGGCAGGCACTATGGCTACACCTTC. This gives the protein CSVEAVGRHYGYTF.

This chain's CDR3 is CAIGLMGEQFF. CDR3 coding DNA: TGTGCCATCGGACTGATGGGGGAGCAGTTCTTC. The rearrangement uses TRBV10-3 and TRBJ2-1; tentative D call: TRBD2 (5 bases). This CDR3 is 11 amino acids long. V lost 8 bases and J 10 bases, leaving 12 bases between the germline ends. Germline V gene sequence: CDR1 ENHRY, CDR2 SYGVKD.